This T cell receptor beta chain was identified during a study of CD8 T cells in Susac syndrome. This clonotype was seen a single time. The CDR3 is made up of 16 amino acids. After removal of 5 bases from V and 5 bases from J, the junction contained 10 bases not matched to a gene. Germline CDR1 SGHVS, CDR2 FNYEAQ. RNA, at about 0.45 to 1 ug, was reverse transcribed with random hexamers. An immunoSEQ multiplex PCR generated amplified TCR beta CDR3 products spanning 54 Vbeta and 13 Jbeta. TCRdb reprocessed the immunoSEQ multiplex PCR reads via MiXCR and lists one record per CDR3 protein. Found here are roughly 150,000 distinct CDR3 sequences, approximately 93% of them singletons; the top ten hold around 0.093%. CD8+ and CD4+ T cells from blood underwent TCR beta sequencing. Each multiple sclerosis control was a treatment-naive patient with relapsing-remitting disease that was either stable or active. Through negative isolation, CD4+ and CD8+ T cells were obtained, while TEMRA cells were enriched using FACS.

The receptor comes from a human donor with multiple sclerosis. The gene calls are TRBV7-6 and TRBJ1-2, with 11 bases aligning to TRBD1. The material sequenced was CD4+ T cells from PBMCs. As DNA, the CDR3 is TGTGCCAGCAGCCCCGGGACAGGGGGGTTAGGTTATGGCTACACCTTC. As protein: CASSPGTGGLGYGYTF.